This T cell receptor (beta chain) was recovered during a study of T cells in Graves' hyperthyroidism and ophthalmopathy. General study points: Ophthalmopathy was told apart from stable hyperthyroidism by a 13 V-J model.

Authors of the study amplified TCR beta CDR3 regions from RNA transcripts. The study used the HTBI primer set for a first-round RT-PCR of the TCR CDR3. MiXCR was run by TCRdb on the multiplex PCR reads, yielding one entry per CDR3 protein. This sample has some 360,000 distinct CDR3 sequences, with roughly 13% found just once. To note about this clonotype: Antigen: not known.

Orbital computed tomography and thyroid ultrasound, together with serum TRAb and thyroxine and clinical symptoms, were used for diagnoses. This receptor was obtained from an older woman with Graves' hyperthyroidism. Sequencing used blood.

CDR3 sequence: CASRTSGSPGELFF. In nucleotides, the CDR3 is TGTGCCAGTAGGACTAGCGGGAGCCCCGGGGAGCTGTTTTTT. The chain is built from TRBV19 and TRBJ2-2; 12 bases line up with TRBD2. The CDR3 contains 14 residues. With 6 bases clipped from V and 6 bases from J, the junction kept 2 bases outside the gene matches. The germline V gene encodes CDR1 LNHDA and CDR2 SQIVND (reference sequence).